The 24 T cell receptor beta chains below all came from one sample that was sequenced in a study of shared clonotypes between healthy human individuals. This table comes from immunoSEQ multiplex PCR, and its TCRdb copy is limited to in-frame clones, with some not included. This repertoire shows over 2 million clones, roughly 94% found once; its top ten account for around 0.13%. Sequencing used naive CD4+ T cells sorted from blood. Subset given: CD45RA+ positively selected. The receptors shown here come from a man aged 18 to 35 in good health.

V usage is TRBV5-1 and J usage is TRBJ1-4; no reliable D call. Trimming shortened V by 7 bases and J by 3 bases, and 13 bases separated the two germline ends. Germline CDR1 is SGHRS and CDR2 is YFSETQ. The CDR3 has 14 amino acids. Here the CDR3 DNA reads TGCGCCAGCTCCCACGGTGGAGCTAATGAAAAACTGTTTTTT. Residues: CASSHGGANEKLFF. The full variable domain, in which reference TRBV5-1 and TRBJ1-4 provide the parts outside the CDR3, is KAGVTQTPRYLIKTRGQQVTLSCSPISGHRSVSWYQQTPGQGLQFLFEYFSETQRNKGNFPGRFSGRQFSNSRSEMNVSTLELGDSALYLCASSHGGANEKLFFGSGTQLSVL.

This chain's CDR3 is CASSSQFGDTQYF. In nucleotides, the CDR3 is TGTGCCAGCAGTTCCCAATTCGGAGATACGCAGTATTTT. This chain uses TRBV27 with TRBJ2-3; D is ambiguous. CDR1 and CDR2 from the germline V gene are MNHEY and SMNVEV (reference sequence). V dropped 4 bases and J dropped 5 bases, with 10 bases sitting between them. The CDR3 is 13 amino acids.

V and J are TRBV5-1 and TRBJ2-7, with TRBD2 matching 8 bases. This CDR3 contains 13 residues. Germline V gene sequence: CDR1 SGHRS, CDR2 YFSETQ. J was trimmed by 6 bases and V by 2 bases; bases with no gene match: 4. This CDR3 is CASSLVAGFEQYF. For the CDR3, the DNA is TGCGCCAGCAGCTTAGTAGCGGGGTTCGAGCAGTACTTC.

V gene TRBV9 combines with J gene TRBJ2-2, with a possible D match to TRBD1 (6 bases). This CDR3 has 15 amino acids. Germline lookup yields CDR1 SGDLS and CDR2 YYNGEE. V was cut by 2 bases and J by 5 bases, with 13 bases left in between. This CDR3 reads CASSVVAGTTGELFF. The CDR3 nucleotides read TGTGCCAGCAGCGTTGTGGCAGGGACAACCGGGGAGCTGTTTTTT.

The chain is built from TRBV10-2 and TRBJ1-6, with TRBD1 as a possible D gene (5 bases). The V gene's germline CDR1 is WSHSY and CDR2 SAAADI. The CDR3 sequence is 13 residues long. Trimming left V 7 bases short and J 7 bases short, with 11 bases between. The CDR3 spells CASKGTENSPLHF. CDR3 bases: TGCGCCAGCAAGGGGACTGAGAATTCACCCCTCCACTTT.

The chain employs TRBV2 and TRBJ2-5; D gene ambiguous. V was clipped by 8 bases and J by 3 bases, with 10 bases between them. This CDR3 spans 12 amino acids. From germline, CDR1 is SNHLY and CDR2 FYNNEI. CDR3 bases: TGTGCCAGCGCATTCGTCAAAGAGACCCAGTACTTC. It encodes CASAFVKETQYF. Filled out from reference TRBV2 and TRBJ2-5, the complete variable domain reads EPEVTQTPSHQVTQMGQEVILRCVPISNHLYFYWYRQILGQKVEFLVSFYNNEISEKSEIFDDQFSVERPDGSNFTLKIRSTKLEDSAMYFCASAFVKETQYFGPGTRLLVL.

Only one count was recorded for this clone. This chain links TRBV25-1 with TRBJ1-1; TRBD1 is a possible D gene (5 bases). The V gene's germline CDR1 is MGHDK and CDR2 SYGVNS. The CDR3 totals 14 residues. The ends were cut back, 6 bases at V and 10 bases at J, with 21 bases in the middle. CDR3 nucleotides: TGTGCCAGCAGCCGAACAGGATTGGATCGGGGAGCTTTCTTT. Translation gives CASSRTGLDRGAFF.

Note on this clone: Distinct nucleotide sequences in the sample also encode this CDR3. This sequence joins TRBV2 and TRBJ1-5; 7 bases agree with TRBD1. Germline V gene lookup returns CDR1 SNHLY and CDR2 FYNNEI. The V gene end was trimmed by 4 bases and the J gene end by 2 bases; junction bases not matched to a gene: 2. The CDR3 is 14 residues long. The CDR3 nucleotides are TGTGCCAGCAGTGGACAGGGCGGCAATCAGCCCCAGCATTTT. Amino acids: CASSGQGGNQPQHF.

The chain uses TRBV9 and TRBJ1-2, with D possibly TRBD1 on 6 matching bases. The CDR3 loop spans 15 amino acids. CDR1 is SGDLS and CDR2 is YYNGEE in the germline V gene. The V end lost 0 bases, the J end lost 4 bases, and 13 bases lay between the germline ends. The CDR3 sequence: CASSVDPTGTYGYTF. The CDR3 DNA follows: TGTGCCAGCAGCGTAGACCCCACAGGGACCTATGGCTACACCTTC.

With respect to this clone: Germline is not matched at one junction end, which may reflect a read error. Other DNA sequences of this sample code for an identical CDR3. This chain joins TRBV6-4 and TRBJ2-2; D is unclear. The germline V gene encodes CDR1 MRHNA and CDR2 SNTAGT. CDR3 length: 12 residues. Here the CDR3 reads CASSVGTGELFF. DNA for the CDR3: TGCGCCAGCAGTGTAGGGACCGGGGAGCTGTTTTTT.

The chain uses TRBV5-4 and TRBJ2-7; the match to TRBD2 covers 11 bases. Trimming cost V 4 bases and J 2 bases; bases outside gene matches: 5. Germline V gene sequence: CDR1 SGHNT, CDR2 YYREEE (reference sequence). The CDR3 covers 15 residues. The CDR3 loop reads CASSPTSGIAYEQYF. The CDR3 region has the DNA TGTGCCAGCAGCCCGACTAGCGGGATAGCCTACGAGCAGTACTTC.

Of note for this clone: At one boundary the junction diverges from the germline segment, which might be a read error. V is TRBV18 and J is TRBJ2-1, with 10 bases matching TRBD2. The CDR3 covers 16 residues. CDR1 KGHSH and CDR2 LQKENI come from the germline V gene. The CDR3 protein is CASSSQSGRAGGEQFF. The DNA of the CDR3 is TGCGCCAGCTCATCGCAGAGCGGGAGGGCCGGCGGTGAGCAGTTCTTC.

The chain combines TRBV4-1 with TRBJ2-7; D is unclear. V was clipped by 0 bases and J by 5 bases, with 11 bases between them. Germline V CDR1 and CDR2: MGHRA, YSYEKL. The CDR3 runs to 14 residues. CDR3 in DNA: TGCGCCAGCAGCCAAGATATTCATATAAACGAGCAGTACTTC. It is translated as CASSQDIHINEQYF.

This clone showed up just once. The chain links TRBV5-1 to TRBJ1-1; a weak D match, TRBD1 (6 bases). V gave up 0 bases and J gave up 1 base, with 13 bases separating them. The CDR3 has 16 residues. The germline gives CDR1 SGHRS, CDR2 YFSETQ. Here the CDR3 DNA reads TGCGCCAGCAGCTTGGTCGGTCGGGGACAGAACACTGAAGCTTTCTTT. Translated: CASSLVGRGQNTEAFF.

This clone occurred once. The chain is built from TRBV27 and TRBJ2-7; a weak D match, TRBD2 (7 bases). The V and J ends lost 3 bases and 6 bases respectively, with 12 bases between them. The CDR3 totals 13 residues. Germline V gives CDR1 MNHEY, CDR2 SMNVEV (reference sequence). CDR3 coding DNA: TGTGCCAGCAGTTTTGGGGGGGCGACCGAGCAGTACTTC. Translated: CASSFGGATEQYF.

CDR3 DNA sequence: TGTGCCAGCAGCGTAGGGGAGACTAGCGGGACAGATACGCAGTATTTT. Its protein product is CASSVGETSGTDTQYF. The J gene is TRBJ2-3, the V gene TRBV9, with 10 bases identical to TRBD2. The CDR3 runs to 16 residues. Germline CDR1 reads SGDLS; CDR2 reads YYNGEE. V shed 0 bases, J shed 3 bases, and the junction held 4 bases outside the gene matches.

This rearrangement joins TRBV6-6 to TRBJ1-1, with unresolved D. Germline-derived CDR1 and CDR2 are MNHNY and SVGAGI (reference sequence). V was cut by 4 bases and J by 6 bases, with 9 bases left in between. The CDR3 is 12 residues long. This CDR3 reads CASSFGRPEAFF. Written as DNA, the CDR3 is TGTGCCAGCAGTTTCGGGCGGCCTGAAGCTTTCTTT.

Points on this clone: Other nucleotide sequences in the sample specify the same CDR3. The V and J genes are TRBV6-5 and TRBJ2-3; either TRBD1 or TRBD2 may supply D (6 bases each). The germline V gene encodes CDR1 MNHEY and CDR2 SVGAGI. Trimming removed 6 bases from V and 1 base from J, with 14 bases in between. The CDR3 runs to 15 residues. This chain's CDR3 is CASSPLGGGTDTQYF. The CDR3 DNA follows: TGTGCCAGCAGCCCCCTGGGGGGCGGCACAGATACGCAGTATTTT.

The J gene is TRBJ2-5, the V gene TRBV7-9; 10 nucleotides line up with TRBD2. CDR1 and CDR2 from the germline V gene are SEHNR and FQNEAQ (reference sequence). The V and J ends lost 3 bases and 0 bases, in that order; junction bases with no gene match: 4. CDR3 length: 16 residues. The CDR3 DNA follows: TGTGCCAGCAGCTTTTCCGGGACTAGCGACCAAGAGACCCAGTACTTC. Translation gives CASSFSGTSDQETQYF.

The genes are TRBV4-2 and TRBJ1-6, with TRBD1 as a possible D gene (5 bases). CDR1 is LGHNA and CDR2 is YNFKEQ in the germline V gene. V dropped 0 bases and J dropped 10 bases, with 13 bases sitting between them. The CDR3 has 15 amino acids. CDR3 nucleotides: TGTGCCAGCAGCCAAGAAGGGACTCTACCATCACCCCTCCACTTT. The encoded protein is CASSQEGTLPSPLHF.

This rearrangement joins TRBV5-1 to TRBJ1-4; TRBD1 aligns across 10 bases. This CDR3 is 16 amino acids long. Germline CDR1 SGHRS, CDR2 YFSETQ. After removal of 0 bases from V and 8 bases from J, the junction contained 7 bases not matched to a gene. The CDR3 DNA sequence: TGCGCCAGCAGCTTGGCCTCCGGGACAGGGGCCGAAAAACTGTTTTTT. Translation: CASSLASGTGAEKLFF.

The chain joins TRBV6-1 to TRBJ2-2; 12 nucleotides match TRBD2. Germline V gene lookup returns CDR1 MNHNS and CDR2 SASEGT. This CDR3 region has 15 residues. Trimming cost V 10 bases and J 5 bases; bases outside gene matches: 8. The CDR3 loop is CAINVGTSGTGELFF. CDR3 sequence (DNA): TGTGCCATTAACGTTGGGACTAGCGGGACCGGGGAGCTGTTTTTT.

V gene TRBV7-9 combines with J gene TRBJ1-4; 7 bases are shared with TRBD1. Unmatched junction bases numbered 9, after V lost 5 bases and J lost 0 bases. This CDR3 region has 17 residues. CDR1 and CDR2 from the germline V gene are SEHNR and FQNEAQ (reference sequence). The CDR3 bases are TGTGCCAGCAGCCCTCGGACAGGCGCCGCAACTAATGAAAAACTGTTTTTT. It codes for CASSPRTGAATNEKLFF.

The rearrangement links TRBV14 to TRBJ2-3; TRBD1 might be the D (5 bases). Germline CDR1 and CDR2: SGHDN and FVKESK. The ends were cut back, 3 bases at V and 3 bases at J, with 19 bases in the middle. The CDR3 extends over 17 amino acids. The CDR3 DNA follows: TGTGCCAGCAGCCAGGCCTGGGGCAGTGCCATTACAGATACGCAGTATTTT. Its protein is CASSQAWGSAITDTQYF.